These 28 T cell receptor beta chains were sequenced from one sample in a study of lymphopenia after photon versus proton radiotherapy. Clones were sequenced by immunoSEQ multiplex PCR, and TCRdb holds only the in-frame ones, with some missing. The sample has 15,000 to 20,000 clones; 70% to 90% are singletons. Sample: peripheral blood, taken from a patient treated with proton-based radiotherapy. The receptors stem from a man between 65 and 85 years old with pancreatic cancer.

This clone was counted a few times. The V and J genes are TRBV11-3 and TRBJ2-7, with 9 nucleotides matching TRBD1. The junction had 8 bases not matched to a gene; V was cut back by 4 bases and J by 7 bases. This CDR3 is built from 14 residues. Germline CDR1 and CDR2: SGHNT and YENEEA. The CDR3 sequence: CASSSGTGSWEQYF. CDR3 coding DNA: TGTGCCAGCAGCTCCGGGACAGGGAGTTGGGAGCAGTACTTC.

The chain uses TRBV12-5 and TRBJ2-3; D remains unclear. Germline CDR1 LGHNT, CDR2 FRNRAP. The CDR3 spans 12 residues. The V and J ends lost 6 bases and 6 bases respectively, with 10 bases between them. DNA for the CDR3: TGTGCTAGTGGGGGGATGGGGGATACGCAGTATTTT. This codes for CASGGMGDTQYF.

The chain has TRBV5-6 and TRBJ2-5, with 11 positions matching TRBD2. This CDR3 region has 15 residues. Germline CDR1 reads SGHDT; CDR2 reads YYEEEE. After removal of 4 bases from V and 1 base from J, the junction contained 3 bases not matched to a gene. CDR3 loop: CASSVGTSGQETQYF. As DNA, the CDR3 is TGTGCCAGCAGCGTCGGGACTAGCGGCCAAGAGACCCAGTACTTC.

The chain couples TRBV4-1 to TRBJ1-4; D uncertain. V was trimmed by 2 bases and J by 8 bases, leaving 15 bases between them. Germline assignment: CDR1 MGHRA and CDR2 YSYEKL. The CDR3 is 15 amino acids. In nucleotides, the CDR3 is TGCGCCAGCAGCCAATCCTCACTTGCCCTCGAAAAACTGTTTTTT. Translated, it gives CASSQSSLALEKLFF.

V is TRBV7-2 and J is TRBJ1-1, with no clear D. Trimming pared 7 bases from V and 1 base from J, leaving 13 bases between. Germline CDR1 is SGHTA and CDR2 is FQGNSA. CDR3 size: 14 residues. For the CDR3, the DNA is TGTGCCAGCAACCTCCTGGCCGCGAACACTGAAGCTTTCTTT. It translates to CASNLLAANTEAFF.

This chain's CDR3 is CASSPTGTGASQETQYF. As DNA, the CDR3 is TGCGCCAGCAGCCCGACCGGGACAGGGGCCTCTCAAGAGACCCAGTACTTC. The V call is TRBV5-1, the J call TRBJ2-5; 10 bases match TRBD1. J lost 2 bases, V lost 4 bases, and 11 bases had no gene match. The CDR3 totals 17 residues. Germline CDR1 SGHRS, CDR2 YFSETQ.

The chain joins TRBV6-6 to TRBJ2-2, with D perhaps TRBD2 (6 bases). Germline V gene lookup returns CDR1 MNHNY and CDR2 SVGAGI (reference sequence). The CDR3 extends over 15 amino acids. With 2 bases removed from V and 4 bases from J, the gap between germline ends came to 11 bases. In DNA, the CDR3 is TGTGCCAGCAGTTACGGGGGGTCGGTCACCGGGGAGCTGTTTTTT. Its protein product is CASSYGGSVTGELFF.

The chain links TRBV5-1 to TRBJ2-7; D perhaps matches TRBD1 (5 bases). Trimming stripped 0 bases from V and 1 base from J, with 17 bases between. Germline assignment: CDR1 SGHRS and CDR2 YFSETQ. This CDR3 has 17 residues. CDR3 residues: CASSLAGSGSSSYEQYF. CDR3 bases: TGCGCCAGCAGCTTGGCCGGATCAGGGTCTAGTTCCTACGAGCAGTACTTC.

This rearrangement joins TRBV6-1 to TRBJ2-5; perhaps D is TRBD1 or TRBD2 (5 bases each). The J call may be faulty, since TRBJ2-7 better matches the DNA end. CDR3 length: 15 residues. Germline CDR1 is MNHNS and CDR2 is SASEGT. Written as DNA, the CDR3 is TGTGCCACCTATCAGCCGGGACCGCGGCGCTACGAGCAGTACTTC. Residues: CATYQPGPRRYEQYF.

In nucleotides, the CDR3 is TGTGCCTGGAGCCGGACGGCTGGAAACACCATATATTTT. It yields the protein CAWSRTAGNTIYF. The chain links TRBV30 to TRBJ1-3; D not resolved. CDR1 is GTSNPN, CDR2 SVGIG, per germline (reference sequence). V was pared by 3 bases and J by 2 bases, with 8 bases between. CDR3 length equals 13 residues.

The genes are TRBV18 and TRBJ1-5, with D possibly matching TRBD1 (5 bases). From germline, CDR1 is KGHSH and CDR2 LQKENI. This CDR3 contains 16 residues. The V end lost 3 bases, the J end lost 1 base, and 13 bases lay between the germline ends. CDR3 protein: CASSPGGGPSNQPQHF. CDR3 DNA sequence: TGTGCCAGCTCACCGGGGGGAGGACCAAGCAATCAGCCCCAGCATTTT.

This clone showed up just once. The chain recombines TRBV7-9 with TRBJ2-1; 10 bases line up with TRBD1. Germline CDR1 reads SEHNR; CDR2 reads FQNEAQ (reference sequence). V shed 4 bases and J 7 bases; nucleotides not matched to a gene: 13. The CDR3 consists of 17 residues. In nucleotides, the CDR3 is TGTGCCAGCAGCTCCGGGGGACAGGGGCTTTTTAGGAATGAGCAGTTCTTC. It yields the protein CASSSGGQGLFRNEQFF.

V gene TRBV2 combines with J gene TRBJ1-5; D is perhaps TRBD1 (6 bases). Germline CDR1 is SNHLY and CDR2 is FYNNEI. Trimming stripped 2 bases from V and 5 bases from J, with 13 bases between. There are 15 residues in the CDR3. DNA for the CDR3: TGTGCCAGCAGTGAATTGGGGGGCGAGGATCAGCCCCAGCATTTT. Protein sequence: CASSELGGEDQPQHF.

The gene calls are TRBV4-1 and TRBJ2-3, with D perhaps matching TRBD2 (6 bases). This CDR3 has 14 residues. Germline V lookup: CDR1 MGHRA, CDR2 YSYEKL. Trimming removed 5 bases from V and 1 base from J, with 10 bases in between. This CDR3 reads CASSREEGTDTQYF. CDR3 DNA: TGCGCCAGCAGCAGGGAGGAAGGCACAGATACGCAGTATTTT.

The chain is built from TRBV5-1 and TRBJ2-1, with D perhaps TRBD2 (6 bases). Trimming shortened V by 1 base and J by 8 bases, and 10 bases separated the two germline ends. The CDR3 length is 13 residues. Germline V lookup: CDR1 SGHRS, CDR2 YFSETQ. The chain's CDR3 is CASSLLREDEQFF. In DNA form, the CDR3 reads TGCGCCAGCAGCTTGCTTAGGGAGGATGAGCAGTTCTTC.

The chain has TRBV4-2 and TRBJ2-7; 8 bases line up with TRBD2. This CDR3 comprises 16 residues. Germline V CDR1 and CDR2: LGHNA, YNFKEQ. J gave up 1 base and V 0 bases, and 5 bases lay outside the gene matches. The CDR3 here is CASSQDHSGGSYEQYF. CDR3 bases: TGTGCCAGCAGCCAAGATCACAGCGGGGGTTCCTACGAGCAGTACTTC.

This clone came up once. The gene calls are TRBV5-1 and TRBJ2-3, with D tentatively TRBD2 (6 bases). There are 12 residues in the CDR3. With 1 base removed from V and 10 bases from J, the gap between germline ends came to 10 bases. Germline V gene sequence: CDR1 SGHRS, CDR2 YFSETQ. For the CDR3, the DNA is TGCGCCAGCAGCTTGTCACGGGGGTCGCAGTATTTT. Translation: CASSLSRGSQYF.

Here the CDR3 DNA reads TGTGCTAGTGGTTTGGGTTACGAGCAGTACTTC. The encoded protein is CASGLGYEQYF. The V gene is TRBV12-5, the J gene TRBJ2-7; D gene uncertain. V lost 1 base and J 4 bases, leaving 2 bases between the germline ends. Germline V gene data show CDR1 as LGHNT and CDR2 as FRNRAP. This CDR3 is built from 11 residues.

This rearrangement joins TRBV7-9 to TRBJ1-1; D is unresolved. Deletions cut 5 bases from V and 1 base from J, with 8 bases between. There are 13 residues in the CDR3. CDR1 SEHNR and CDR2 FQNEAQ come from the germline V gene (reference sequence). CDR3 in amino acids: CASSRTANTEAFF. The CDR3 DNA is TGTGCCAGCAGCCGGACCGCGAACACTGAAGCTTTCTTT.

This chain connects TRBV11-2 to TRBJ2-7, with D possibly TRBD2 on 7 matching bases. Germline CDR1 reads SGHAT; CDR2 reads FQNNGV. The CDR3 contains 12 residues. V was trimmed by 6 bases and J by 4 bases, leaving 10 bases between them. This CDR3 reads CASRRGGYEQYF. The CDR3 nucleotides are TGTGCCAGCAGGAGGGGGGGGTACGAGCAGTACTTC.

The chain has TRBV27 and TRBJ2-7, with D maybe TRBD2 (5 bases). V was trimmed by 5 bases and J by 0 bases, leaving 14 bases between them. The length of the CDR3 is 15 residues. Germline-derived CDR1 and CDR2 are MNHEY and SMNVEV (reference sequence). In DNA, the CDR3 is TGTGCCAGCAGTGCCCGCCGAGGGAGCTCCTACGAGCAGTACTTC. Amino acids: CASSARRGSSYEQYF.

The chain links TRBV19 to TRBJ2-7; 9 bases align to TRBD2. V lost 4 bases and J lost 2; bases outside the gene matches: 3. This CDR3 contains 14 residues. Germline-derived CDR1 and CDR2 are LNHDA and SQIVND (reference sequence). This CDR3 is CASSTIAGAYEQYF. The CDR3 DNA is TGTGCCAGTAGTACAATAGCGGGGGCCTACGAGCAGTACTTC. The full variable domain, its missing parts supplied by reference TRBV19 and TRBJ2-7, is DGGITQSPKYLFRKEGQNVTLSCEQNLNHDAMYWYRQDPGQGLRLIYYSQIVNDFQKGDIAEGYSVSREKKESFPLTVTSAQKNPTAFYLCASSTIAGAYEQYFGPGTRLTVT.

This chain joins TRBV5-1 and TRBJ2-2, with D unresolved. Germline-derived CDR1 and CDR2 are SGHRS and YFSETQ. This CDR3 is built from 13 residues. The germline V and J ends were trimmed by 2 bases and 4 bases, with 6 bases remaining between them. CDR3 DNA: TGCGCCAGCAGCTTAAGCCCCACCGGGGAGCTGTTTTTT. Translating gives CASSLSPTGELFF.

The chain employs TRBV30 and TRBJ1-1; 8 bases are shared with TRBD1. V lost 1 base and J lost 2; bases outside the gene matches: 6. This CDR3 has 15 amino acids. The germline V gene has CDR1 GTSNPN and CDR2 SVGIG (reference sequence). The CDR3 DNA follows: TGTGCCTGGAGTGGGAAGACAGGGGAAAACACTGAAGCTTTCTTT. Its translation is CAWSGKTGENTEAFF.

This sequence joins TRBV7-8 and TRBJ1-6; TRBD1 might be the D (5 bases). The germline V gene has CDR1 SGHVS and CDR2 FQNEAQ. The CDR3 has 15 amino acids. With 5 bases removed from V and 7 bases from J, the gap between germline ends came to 15 bases. CDR3: CASSTLGRRNSPLHF. Here the CDR3 DNA reads TGTGCCAGCAGCACTCTGGGACGGAGGAATTCACCCCTCCACTTT.

The J gene is TRBJ2-6, the V gene TRBV29-1; D ambiguous. Trimming stripped 5 bases from V and 2 bases from J, with 4 bases between. There are 12 residues in the CDR3. The V gene's germline CDR1 is SQVTM and CDR2 ANQGSEA. The DNA for the CDR3 is TGCAGCGTTAGCCCTGGGGCCAACGTCCTGACTTTC. It is translated as CSVSPGANVLTF.

The chain links TRBV28 to TRBJ2-1, with TRBD1 matching 8 bases. This CDR3 is 15 amino acids long. Germline V CDR1 and CDR2: MDHEN, SYDVKM. V shed 7 bases and J 8 bases; nucleotides not matched to a gene: 13. CDR3 region: CASIGSGGAGYEQFF. In DNA form, the CDR3 reads TGTGCCAGCATTGGCTCAGGGGGCGCCGGCTATGAGCAGTTCTTC.

The chain employs TRBV5-4 and TRBJ2-3; 7 nucleotides agree with TRBD1. CDR3 length: 15 amino acids. Trimming removed 3 bases from V and 2 bases from J; junction bases left unmatched: 6. Looked up from germline, CDR1 is SGHNT and CDR2 is YYREEE (reference sequence). The CDR3 coding sequence is TGTGCCAGCAGCTCTAAGGGACAGAACACAGATACGCAGTATTTT. It is translated as CASSSKGQNTDTQYF.